A single sample is the source of the 31 T cell receptor beta chains below, sequenced in a study of PD-1 blockade in mismatch repair-deficient tumors. The table came from immunoSEQ multiplex PCR; TCRdb's copy has only in-frame clones and leaves some out. The table shows tens of thousands of clones, with about 87% occurring only once. This specimen consisted of peripheral blood, obtained 52 weeks after starting pembrolizumab. These receptors all come from an adult with mismatch repair-deficient cancer.

This clone was detected only a few times. V and J are TRBV4-3 and TRBJ2-6; D gene uncertain. Trimming cost V 4 bases and J 3 bases, with 13 bases left between them. The CDR3 is 16 residues long. CDR1 and CDR2 from the germline V gene are LGHNA and YSLEER. CDR3 nucleotides: TGCGCCAGCAGCCCGAATATCAAGGGTGGGGCCAACGTCCTGACTTTC. The encoded protein is CASSPNIKGGANVLTF.

The chain has TRBV19 and TRBJ2-2; D is perhaps TRBD1 or TRBD2 (5 bases each). The CDR3 length is 13 residues. The V and J ends lost 7 bases and 8 bases respectively, with 14 bases between them. In germline, CDR1 is LNHDA, CDR2 SQIVND (reference sequence). CDR3: CASTGAEAGELFF. The CDR3 bases are TGTGCCAGTACCGGGGCGGAAGCAGGGGAGCTGTTTTTT.

There are a few counts of this clone. This chain connects TRBV4-2 to TRBJ2-7, with TRBD1 matching over 9 bases. The CDR3 loop spans 16 amino acids. The J segment lost 1 base and the V segment lost 1 base, leaving 5 bases of the junction unmatched. Germline V gene data show CDR1 as LGHNA and CDR2 as YNFKEQ. The CDR3 is CASSQGLGQGSYEQYF. The CDR3, as DNA: TGTGCCAGCAGCCAAGGCCTGGGACAGGGATCCTACGAGCAGTACTTC.

This clone was seen a handful of times. The rearrangement links TRBV2 to TRBJ2-3; no definite D call. Trimming pared 6 bases from V and 2 bases from J, leaving 9 bases between. This CDR3 has 13 residues. The germline CDR1 and CDR2 sequences are SNHLY and FYNNEI. The CDR3 DNA is TGTGCCAGCAGCCCACCTTTCACAGATACGCAGTATTTT. As protein: CASSPPFTDTQYF.

The chain is built from TRBV5-6 and TRBJ2-3; no reliable D call. Germline V gene sequence: CDR1 SGHDT, CDR2 YYEEEE. The V end was cut by 6 bases, the J end by 0 bases, with 14 bases between. There are 15 residues in the CDR3. As DNA, the CDR3 is TGTGCCAGCAACCCACCCGGCGCTAGCACAGATACGCAGTATTTT. This gives the protein CASNPPGASTDTQYF.

The chain has TRBV5-3 and TRBJ2-3; perhaps D is TRBD1 or TRBD2 (5 bases each). TRBV5-3 is an open reading frame, and its role is uncertain. Trimming shortened V by 2 bases and J by 7 bases, and 20 bases separated the two germline ends. This CDR3 has 16 residues. The CDR3 is CARSFSREGFWNTQYF. CDR3 bases: TGTGCCAGAAGCTTTTCCCGCGAGGGGTTTTGGAATACGCAGTATTTT.

This clone has only a few counts. The chain uses TRBV4-2 and TRBJ1-4, with 10 bases matching TRBD1. This CDR3 comprises 16 residues. CDR1 and CDR2 (germline): LGHNA, YNFKEQ. Losses at the gene ends were 0 bases for V and 7 bases for J; bases not matched to a gene: 5. The CDR3 DNA reads as TGTGCCAGCAGCCAAGATACCGGGACAGGGGTTGAAAAACTGTTTTTT. This encodes CASSQDTGTGVEKLFF.

The CDR3 sequence: CASSYGFEGGLQEQYF. The CDR3 nucleotides read TGTGCCAGCAGTTACGGGTTTGAGGGAGGGCTACAAGAGCAGTACTTC. The chain is built from TRBV6-5 and TRBJ2-7; the match to TRBD2 covers 7 bases. This CDR3 is built from 16 residues. CDR1 is MNHEY and CDR2 is SVGAGI in the germline V gene. Trimming at V came to 2 bases and at J to 7 bases, leaving 14 bases not matched to a gene.

The CDR3 here is CASSLPATSGNVGSYEQYF. The CDR3 DNA follows: TGTGCCAGCTCACTCCCCGCCACTAGCGGGAACGTTGGATCCTACGAGCAGTACTTC. The chain uses TRBV18 and TRBJ2-7, with 10 bases matching TRBD2. CDR1 and CDR2 from the germline V gene are KGHSH and LQKENI. V lost 4 bases to trimming and J lost 1 base; unmatched junction nucleotides: 16. This CDR3 is 19 amino acids long.

The gene calls are TRBV5-4 and TRBJ2-1, with 13 bases aligning to TRBD2. Germline CDR1 is SGHNT and CDR2 is YYREEE (reference sequence). The CDR3 spans 16 residues. V was clipped by 6 bases and J by 8 bases; unmatched bases: 11. The CDR3 DNA reads as TGTGCCAGCACCTTACCCGGACTAGCGGGAGTCGATGAGCAGTTCTTC. Its protein product is CASTLPGLAGVDEQFF.

The rearrangement joins TRBV6-5 to TRBJ2-2, with TRBD2 as a possible D gene (6 bases). Trimming cost V 6 bases and J 7 bases, with 15 bases left between them. The CDR3 is made up of 14 amino acids. The V gene's germline CDR1 is MNHEY and CDR2 SVGAGI. CDR3 nucleotides: TGTGCCAGCAGGCGCAGTGGGGGAGGCGGGGAGCTGTTTTTT. It encodes CASRRSGGGGELFF.

The CDR3 bases are TGTGCTAGTGGTTTGGTACGTGGGGTAGGTGGCTACACCTTC. Translated, it gives CASGLVRGVGGYTF. The chain joins TRBV12-5 to TRBJ1-2, with D unresolved. The CDR3 length is 14 residues. Germline-derived CDR1 and CDR2 are LGHNT and FRNRAP. Trimming left V 0 bases short and J 7 bases short, with 12 bases between.

The gene calls are TRBV5-5 and TRBJ2-7; D may be TRBD2 (6 bases). Trimming removed 8 bases from V and 2 bases from J, with 14 bases in between. This CDR3 is built from 13 residues. The germline V gene has CDR1 SGHKS and CDR2 YYEKEE (reference sequence). CDR3 protein: CASRGGGAYEQYF. The CDR3 DNA sequence: TGTGCCAGTCGCGGAGGAGGGGCCTACGAGCAGTACTTC.

The V and J genes are TRBV2 and TRBJ1-2; maybe TRBD1 (5 bases). V lost 4 bases and J 5 bases, leaving 14 bases between the germline ends. Germline values: CDR1 SNHLY, CDR2 FYNNEI. The CDR3 loop spans 14 amino acids. The CDR3 DNA reads TGTGCCAGCAGTGGCCTGACAGACCGATATGGCTACACCTTC. Translating gives CASSGLTDRYGYTF.

The chain employs TRBV5-6 and TRBJ2-2; D is perhaps TRBD1 or TRBD2 (5 bases each). With 3 bases removed from V and 4 bases from J, the gap between germline ends came to 19 bases. CDR3 length: 17 amino acids. Germline V lookup: CDR1 SGHDT, CDR2 YYEEEE. CDR3 bases: TGTGCCAGCAGCTGGGGCGGGCATCTGGCGGGCACCGGGGAGCTGTTTTTT. Protein: CASSWGGHLAGTGELFF.

The chain couples TRBV5-8 to TRBJ1-5; D is uncertain. There are 18 residues in the CDR3. CDR1 is SGHTS and CDR2 is YDEGEE in the germline V gene. V dropped 1 base and J dropped 0 bases, with 17 bases sitting between them. DNA for the CDR3: TGTGCCAGCAGCTTGATCGGCAACAACTTCTATAGCAATCAGCCCCAGCATTTT. Its protein product is CASSLIGNNFYSNQPQHF. Complete variable domain (other parts from reference TRBV5-8 and TRBJ1-5): EAGVTQSPTHLIKTRGQQATLRCSPISGHTSVYWYQQALGLGLQFLLWYDEGEERNRGNFPPRFSGRQFPNYSSELNVNALELEDSALYLCASSLIGNNFYSNQPQHFGDGTRLSIL.

The gene calls are TRBV5-5 and TRBJ2-7; 10 bases align to TRBD2. CDR3 length: 15 amino acids. Trimming removed 4 bases from V and 9 bases from J; junction bases left unmatched: 13. CDR1 and CDR2 (germline): SGHKS, YYEKEE (reference sequence). CDR3 amino acids: CASSPGLAELRMQYF. CDR3 sequence (DNA): TGTGCCAGCAGCCCTGGACTAGCGGAATTACGAATGCAGTACTTC. The whole variable domain, filled in from reference TRBV5-5 and TRBJ2-7, reads DAGVTQSPTHLIKTRGQQVTLRCSPISGHKSVSWYQQVLGQGPQFIFQYYEKEERGRGNFPDRFSARQFPNYSSELNVNALLLGDSALYLCASSPGLAELRMQYFGPGTRLTVT.

V and J are TRBV27 and TRBJ1-5, with 7 positions matching TRBD1. The CDR3 covers 15 residues. The junction had 6 bases not matched to a gene; V was cut back by 3 bases and J by 4 bases. Per the germline V gene, CDR1 is MNHEY and CDR2 is SMNVEV (reference sequence). The CDR3 loop is CASSFNRTGNQPQHF. For the CDR3, the DNA is TGTGCCAGCAGTTTCAACCGGACAGGAAATCAGCCCCAGCATTTT.

The chain recombines TRBV19 with TRBJ2-7; tentatively, D is TRBD2 (6 bases). The germline V and J ends were trimmed by 3 bases and 3 bases, with 15 bases remaining between them. The CDR3 sequence is 15 residues long. Per germline, CDR1 LNHDA and CDR2 SQIVND (reference sequence). The CDR3 DNA follows: TGTGCCAGTAGTATGGACGGGAGTGAAGGCTACGAGCAGTACTTC. Translating gives CASSMDGSEGYEQYF.

This clone was picked up a small number of times. The chain couples TRBV5-1 to TRBJ2-6, with D uncertain. Germline V gene sequence: CDR1 SGHRS, CDR2 YFSETQ. Trimming stripped 1 base from V and 3 bases from J, with 8 bases between. CDR3 length equals 15 residues. For the CDR3, the DNA is TGCGCCAGCAGCTTGACCTGGGTTGGGGCCAACGTCCTGACTTTC. It codes for CASSLTWVGANVLTF.

This clone is medium-sized by share. The rearrangement links TRBV18 to TRBJ2-3; 9 bases match TRBD1. The V and J ends lost 4 bases and 0 bases, in that order; junction bases with no gene match: 5. There are 16 residues in the CDR3. In germline, CDR1 is KGHSH, CDR2 LQKENI. The CDR3 sequence: CASSQGTGTSTDTQYF. DNA for the CDR3: TGTGCCAGCTCACAGGGGACAGGGACTAGCACAGATACGCAGTATTTT.

The CDR3, as DNA: TGTGCCAGCAGCACGAATGGACAGGCCCTAGACGGGAATCAGCCCCAGCATTTT. This translates into CASSTNGQALDGNQPQHF. The chain recombines TRBV21-1 with TRBJ1-5; the table calls TRBD1, which could not be checked here. TRBV21-1 is a known pseudogene. The length of the CDR3 is 18 residues.

CDR3 residues: CASSLGGLGTDTQYF. CDR3 coding DNA: TGCGCCAGCAGCTTGGGTGGACTTGGCACAGATACGCAGTATTTT. This sequence joins TRBV5-1 and TRBJ2-3; possible D gene TRBD2, 5 bases. The CDR3 length is 15 residues. The germline CDR1 and CDR2 sequences are SGHRS and YFSETQ. Trimming cost V 0 bases and J 1 base, with 9 bases left between them.

The V call is TRBV9, the J call TRBJ2-3; D is ambiguous. V was pared by 3 bases and J by 5 bases, with 28 bases between. The germline CDR1 and CDR2 sequences are SGDLS and YYNGEE. This CDR3 has 19 amino acids. CDR3: CASSGRWGRVSQMVDTQYF. As DNA, the CDR3 is TGTGCCAGCAGCGGACGATGGGGTCGGGTCTCTCAGATGGTAGATACGCAGTATTTT.

This clone was observed a handful of times. The V and J genes are TRBV19 and TRBJ1-4, with D hard to call. Trimming took off 6 bases at V and 7 bases at J, with 6 bases between the two ends. CDR3 length: 11 amino acids. CDR1 is LNHDA and CDR2 is SQIVND in the germline V gene (reference sequence). This CDR3 is CASSPGEKLFF. As DNA, the CDR3 is TGTGCCAGTAGCCCCGGTGAAAAACTGTTTTTT.

The chain carries TRBV6-1 and TRBJ2-2; perhaps D is TRBD1 or TRBD2 (5 bases each). Germline V CDR1 and CDR2: MNHNS, SASEGT. Trimming took off 6 bases at V and 0 bases at J, with 11 bases between the two ends. This CDR3 contains 15 residues. The CDR3, as DNA: TGTGCCAGCAGGCTTGGGACGGCGAACACCGGGGAGCTGTTTTTT. It translates to CASRLGTANTGELFF.

This clone came up a few times. V and J are TRBV7-9 and TRBJ1-5, with D tentatively TRBD1 (6 bases). CDR1 and CDR2 (germline): SEHNR, FQNEAQ (reference sequence). The CDR3 extends over 13 amino acids. Trimming removed 2 bases from V and 5 bases from J, with 7 bases in between. For the CDR3, the DNA is TGTGCCAGCAGCTTATCAGGGGATCAGCCCCAGCATTTT. Its protein is CASSLSGDQPQHF.

The chain uses TRBV4-3 and TRBJ1-4; D unresolved. The germline CDR1 and CDR2 sequences are LGHNA and YSLEER. The CDR3 is made up of 15 amino acids. Between the trimmed V and J ends, which lost 1 base and 0 bases, there was a span of 6 bases. CDR3 residues: CASSQVGATNEKLFF. The CDR3 nucleotides are TGCGCCAGCAGCCAAGTTGGGGCAACTAATGAAAAACTGTTTTTT.

This clone has only one observation. The chain employs TRBV27 and TRBJ2-5; no clear D. Trimming shortened V by 4 bases and J by 4 bases, and 10 bases separated the two germline ends. The germline V gene has CDR1 MNHEY and CDR2 SMNVEV (reference sequence). This CDR3 spans 13 amino acids. CDR3 nucleotides: TGTGCCAGCAGTTCTCCCTGGGGAGAGACCCAGTACTTC. It translates to CASSSPWGETQYF.

This chain links TRBV11-1 with TRBJ2-3; D remains unclear. The CDR3 contains 12 residues. With 6 bases removed from V and 9 bases from J, the gap between germline ends came to 13 bases. Per germline, CDR1 SGHAT and CDR2 FQDESV (reference sequence). DNA for the CDR3: TGTGCCAGCAGTCAGCTCGACGGGACGCAGTATTTT. Protein product: CASSQLDGTQYF.

This chain joins TRBV5-4 and TRBJ1-2, with a weak D call TRBD1 (6 bases). Germline CDR1 and CDR2: SGHNT and YYREEE (reference sequence). V lost 2 bases, J lost 6 bases, and 14 bases lay in between. The CDR3 is 14 amino acids. The CDR3 is CASSLPQGRNGYTF. For the CDR3, the DNA is TGTGCCAGCAGCTTACCACAGGGAAGAAATGGCTACACCTTC.